The clone carrying this T cell receptor (beta chain) was seen only a few times. Antigen: not known. This entry belongs to a study of T-cell reconstitution after alpha-beta-depleted transplantation in children. Notes on the study in general: In patients about two months after transplant, alpha-beta T cells reportedly arose from several hundred expanded graft clones.

Germline-derived CDR1 and CDR2 are SGHKS and YYEKEE (reference sequence). The germline V and J ends were trimmed by 10 bases and 0 bases, with 13 bases remaining between them. The CDR3 contains 13 residues. Construction of the TCRbeta library involved unique molecular identifiers. TCRdb independently ran MiXCR on the PCR reads; one entry per CDR3 protein. Here the sample spans some 100,000 distinct CDR3 sequences, roughly a quarter being singletons. This clonotype was sampled from a boy aged 2 to 10 with acute lymphoblastic leukemia, due to receive a stem cell transplant. The sequencing used PBMCs, collected before TCRalphabeta/CD19-depleted stem cell transplant. The chain combines TRBV5-5 with TRBJ1-1, with D possibly being TRBD1 (5 bases). This CDR3 is CARSRDLNTEAFF. The CDR3 DNA reads as TGTGCCCGCTCCAGGGACCTGAACACTGAAGCTTTCTTT.